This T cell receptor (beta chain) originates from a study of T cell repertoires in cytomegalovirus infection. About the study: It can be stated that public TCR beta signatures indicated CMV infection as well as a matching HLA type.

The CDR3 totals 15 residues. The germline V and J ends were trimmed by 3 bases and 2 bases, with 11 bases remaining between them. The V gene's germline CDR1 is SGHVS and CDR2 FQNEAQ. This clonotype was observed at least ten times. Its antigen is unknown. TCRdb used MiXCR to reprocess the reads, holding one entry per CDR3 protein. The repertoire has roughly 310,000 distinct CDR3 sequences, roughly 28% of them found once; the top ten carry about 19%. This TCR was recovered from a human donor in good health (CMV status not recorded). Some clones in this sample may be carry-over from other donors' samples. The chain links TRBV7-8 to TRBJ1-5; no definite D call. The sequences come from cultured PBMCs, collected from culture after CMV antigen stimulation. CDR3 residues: CASSLVGNGNQPQHF. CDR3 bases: TGTGCCAGCAGCTTGGTGGGGAACGGCAATCAGCCCCAGCATTTT. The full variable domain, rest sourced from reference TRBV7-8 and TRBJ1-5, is GAGVSQSPRYKVAKRGQDVALRCDPISGHVSLFWYQQALGQGPEFLTYFQNEAQLDKSGLPSDRFFAERPEGSVSTLKIQRTQQEDSAVYLCASSLVGNGNQPQHFGDGTRLSIL.